Following are 7 T cell receptor beta chains from one sample sequenced in a study of blood T cell repertoires in COVID-19. Here immunoSEQ multiplex PCR was the method, and the copy in TCRdb shows in-frame clones only, minus some. The sample records under 200,000 clones, about 88% being singletons. The sample taken for sequencing was PBMCs or T cells enriched from blood (not recorded which). Receptor source: a young woman who had recovered from COVID-19.

This clone appeared a single time. V gene TRBV4-1 combines with J gene TRBJ2-2; no definite D call. Trimming removed 4 bases at V and 0 bases at J, with 6 bases between. Looked up from germline, CDR1 is MGHRA and CDR2 is YSYEKL. The CDR3 loop spans 14 amino acids. CDR3 sequence reads: CASSRAANTGELFF. The CDR3 DNA follows: TGCGCCAGCAGCCGGGCAGCGAACACCGGGGAGCTGTTTTTT.

The chain uses TRBV2 and TRBJ2-5, with TRBD1 identical over 9 bases. Germline V gene sequence: CDR1 SNHLY, CDR2 FYNNEI. CDR3 length equals 15 residues. V lost 4 bases to trimming and J lost 7 bases; unmatched junction nucleotides: 10. This CDR3 reads CASSVGGTGFRTQYF. The CDR3 nucleotides read TGTGCCAGCAGTGTCGGCGGGACAGGGTTTCGGACCCAGTACTTC. The full variable domain, its missing parts supplied by reference TRBV2 and TRBJ2-5, is EPEVTQTPSHQVTQMGQEVILRCVPISNHLYFYWYRQILGQKVEFLVSFYNNEISEKSEIFDDQFSVERPDGSNFTLKIRSTKLEDSAMYFCASSVGGTGFRTQYFGPGTRLLVL.

As DNA, the CDR3 is TGTGCCAGCAGTTTCCTAGCGGGAGGGCCGATAGATACGCAGTATTTT. Translated, it gives CASSFLAGGPIDTQYF. The rearrangement joins TRBV27 to TRBJ2-3, with 12 bases matching TRBD2. Germline CDR1 MNHEY, CDR2 SMNVEV (reference sequence). The CDR3 sequence is 16 residues long. With 3 bases clipped from V and 5 bases from J, the junction kept 6 bases outside the gene matches.

This clone was observed a single time. V and J are TRBV19 and TRBJ2-7, with 8 positions matching TRBD2. CDR3 length equals 13 residues. J lost 2 bases, V lost 3 bases, and 0 bases had no gene match. From germline, CDR1 is LNHDA and CDR2 SQIVND (reference sequence). As DNA, the CDR3 is TGTGCCAGTAGTATGGGACTAGCCTACGAGCAGTACTTC. Amino acids: CASSMGLAYEQYF.

V is TRBV11-3 and J is TRBJ1-1; tentatively, D is TRBD1 (5 bases). The ends were cut back, 5 bases at V and 3 bases at J, with 10 bases in the middle. The germline V gene encodes CDR1 SGHNT and CDR2 YENEEA. CDR3 size: 13 residues. The CDR3 is CASSERDYTEAFF. In DNA, the CDR3 is TGTGCCAGCAGCGAGCGGGACTACACTGAAGCTTTCTTT.

This chain uses TRBV11-2 with TRBJ2-7, with TRBD2 identical over 12 bases. Trimming removed 2 bases from V and 2 bases from J; junction bases left unmatched: 7. Germline CDR1 and CDR2: SGHAT and FQNNGV. The length of the CDR3 is 17 residues. CDR3 amino acids: CASSLSGLAGPTYEQYF. DNA of the CDR3: TGTGCCAGCAGCTTATCGGGACTAGCGGGTCCTACCTACGAGCAGTACTTC.

The chain uses TRBV6-5 and TRBJ2-3; no firm D call. This CDR3 is built from 14 residues. CDR1 is MNHEY, CDR2 SVGAGI, per germline. The ends were cut back, 0 bases at V and 5 bases at J, with 9 bases in the middle. CDR3 protein: CASSYSRAVDTQYF. CDR3 bases: TGTGCCAGCAGTTACTCTCGTGCGGTAGATACGCAGTATTTT.